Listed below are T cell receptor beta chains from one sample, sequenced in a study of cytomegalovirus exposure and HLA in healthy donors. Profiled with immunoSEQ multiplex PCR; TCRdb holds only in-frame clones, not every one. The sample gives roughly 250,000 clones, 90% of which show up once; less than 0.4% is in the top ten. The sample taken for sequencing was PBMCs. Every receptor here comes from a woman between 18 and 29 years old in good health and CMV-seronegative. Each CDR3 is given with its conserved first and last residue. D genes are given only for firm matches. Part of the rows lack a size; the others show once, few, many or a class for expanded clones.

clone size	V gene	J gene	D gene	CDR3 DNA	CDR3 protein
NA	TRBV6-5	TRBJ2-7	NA	TGTGCCAGCAGTTACGCGGGACCAGGAGGTCGCTACGAGCAGTACTTC	CASSYAGPGGRYEQYF
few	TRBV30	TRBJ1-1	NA	TGTGCCTGGAAACGAGGCACTGAAGCTTTCTTT	CAWKRGTEAFF
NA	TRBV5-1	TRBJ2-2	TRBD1	TGCGCCAGCAGCCCGGGACAGGGGGTAGGCACCGGGGAGCTGTTTTTT	CASSPGQGVGTGELFF
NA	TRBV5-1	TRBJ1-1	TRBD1	TGCGCCAGCAGGTTAGGGACAGTGAACACTGAAGCTTTCTTT	CASRLGTVNTEAFF
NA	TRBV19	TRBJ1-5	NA	TGTGCCAGTAGGAGGGGGGGGACGAATCAGCCCCAGCATTTT	CASRRGGTNQPQHF
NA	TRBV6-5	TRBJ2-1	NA	TGTGCCAGCAGGGAACAGGGACCTAATTACAATGAGCAGTTCTTC	CASREQGPNYNEQFF
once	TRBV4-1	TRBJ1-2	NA	TGCGCCAGCAGCCTCAGGCTTCTCGCAGGGACAAACTATGGCTACACCTTC	CASSLRLLAGTNYGYTF
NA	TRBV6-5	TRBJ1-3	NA	TGTGCCAGCACCACTCCAGGGAACTCTGGAAACACCATATATTTT	CASTTPGNSGNTIYF
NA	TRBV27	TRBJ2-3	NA	TGTGCCAGCAGTTCGGGACATAGCCGCACAGATACGCAGTATTTT	CASSSGHSRTDTQYF
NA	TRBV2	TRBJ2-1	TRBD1	TGTGCCAGTGACAGGGGGCAAAGGGAGCAGTTCTTC	CASDRGQREQFF
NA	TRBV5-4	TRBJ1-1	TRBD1	TGTGCCAGCAGCCCTACAGGGGGAAGGGCCTGGACTGAAGCTTTCTTT	CASSPTGGRAWTEAFF
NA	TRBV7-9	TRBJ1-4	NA	TGTGCCAGCAGCTTCCCCAGGGGAGAGGATGAAAAACTGTTTTTT	CASSFPRGEDEKLFF
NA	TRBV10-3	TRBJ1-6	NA	TGTGCCATCAGTGAGTCGAGGGAGAGGGATTCACCCCTCCACTTT	CAISESRERDSPLHF
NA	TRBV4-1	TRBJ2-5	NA	TGCGCCAGCAGCCACCCCCCCACGGACTTAACTGAAGAGACCCAGTACTTC	CASSHPPTDLTEETQYF
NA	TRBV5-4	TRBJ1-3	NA	TGTGCCACGTGGACAGACTCTGGAAACACCATATATTTT	CATWTDSGNTIYF
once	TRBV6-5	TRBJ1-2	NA	TGTGCCAGCACCTATACCCCCGACACCAGCTACACCTTC	CASTYTPDTSYTF
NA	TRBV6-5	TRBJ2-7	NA	TGTGCCAGCAGTGCTCCAACAGGGTCCTACGAGCAGTACTTC	CASSAPTGSYEQYF
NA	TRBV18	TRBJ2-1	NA	TGTGCCAGCTCACCAAGCGGAGGTGGGTACAATGAGCAGTTCTTC	CASSPSGGGYNEQFF
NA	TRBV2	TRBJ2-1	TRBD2	TGTGCCAGCAGAGGTAGCGGGGGGGCGTATGAGCAGTTCTTC	CASRGSGGAYEQFF
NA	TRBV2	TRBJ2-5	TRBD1	TGTGCCAGCACCCCCCCGAAGACAGGGCCGAAGACCCAGTACTTC	CASTPPKTGPKTQYF
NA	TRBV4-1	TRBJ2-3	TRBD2	TGCGCCAGCAGCCAAGCCGGACTAGCGGGGGCCACAGATACGCAGTATTTT	CASSQAGLAGATDTQYF
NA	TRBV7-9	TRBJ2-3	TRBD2	TGTGCCAGCAGCTTAAGGCCCAGCGGGGGGATCTCAGATACGCAGTATTTT	CASSLRPSGGISDTQYF
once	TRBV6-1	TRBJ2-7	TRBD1	TGTGCCAGCAGCCCATTGGACAGGGCCCGATACGAGCAGTACTTC	CASSPLDRARYEQYF
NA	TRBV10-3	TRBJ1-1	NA	TGTGCCATCAGTGAAGACAATCTGGCTACTGAAGCTTTCTTT	CAISEDNLATEAFF
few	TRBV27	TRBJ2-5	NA	TGTGCCAGCAGTTTATCGTTCACAGGGGAGACCCAGTACTTC	CASSLSFTGETQYF
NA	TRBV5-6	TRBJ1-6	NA	TGTGCCAGCAGCATAAGAAGGGGCTATGGGAATTCACCCCTCCACTTT	CASSIRRGYGNSPLHF
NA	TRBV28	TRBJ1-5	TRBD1	TGTGCCAGCAGTCCTCAAATCGGACAGGGAAGGCAGCCCCAGCATTTT	CASSPQIGQGRQPQHF
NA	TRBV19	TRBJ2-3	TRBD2	TGTGCCAGTAGTCCTCTCGAGGGACTAGTTAGCACAGATACGCAGTATTTT	CASSPLEGLVSTDTQYF
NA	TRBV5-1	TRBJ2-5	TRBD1	TGCGCCAGCAGCTTGGGAGGGACAGGGAGGGAGACCCAGTACTTC	CASSLGGTGRETQYF
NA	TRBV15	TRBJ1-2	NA	TGTGCCACCAGCAGAGATCTTGGGAGGGTCGGCGGCTACACCTTC	CATSRDLGRVGGYTF
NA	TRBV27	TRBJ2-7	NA	TGTGCCAGCAGTTTATCCTTGGTCACCAGTTTCAACGAGCAGTACTTC	CASSLSLVTSFNEQYF
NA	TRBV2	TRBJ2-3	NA	TGTGCCAGCAGTGAAGATCCGGTAAGCACAGATACGCAGTATTTT	CASSEDPVSTDTQYF
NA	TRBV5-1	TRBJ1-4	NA	TGCGCCAGCAGCTTTTTGGGGGCCCCTAATGAAAAACTGTTTTTT	CASSFLGAPNEKLFF
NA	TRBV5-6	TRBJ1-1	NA	TGTGCCAGCAGCTTGGGACAGGCCGACACTGAAGCTTTCTTT	CASSLGQADTEAFF
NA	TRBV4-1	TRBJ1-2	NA	TGCGCCAGCAGCCAAGATCCCACCGGGGAATTTTTTCATGGCTACACCTTC	CASSQDPTGEFFHGYTF
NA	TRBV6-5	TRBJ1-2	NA	TGTGCCAGCAGTTACGGCCCCCGTGATGGCTACACCTTC	CASSYGPRDGYTF